The following is a TCR beta chain sequence with its context. The data derive from a study of blood T cell repertoires in COVID-19. The authors' processing: From reference gene primer amplification, estimates of nucleated cell counts were derived. The protocol was immunoSEQ multiplex PCR, while the TCRdb copy is restricted to in-frame clones and leaves out a portion. V, J and clone size are those of that table, while D and trimming were read from the DNA. The table has 200,000 or so clones, 75% to 85% seen once. This TCR was sampled from a human donor in a cohort sampled during active COVID-19. The sample consisted of peripheral blood.

The CDR3 loop reads CASSLWTSGTGELFF. The CDR3 DNA reads TGTGCCAGCAGTTTATGGACTAGCGGCACCGGGGAGCTGTTTTTT. The J gene is TRBJ2-2, the V gene TRBV27; 10 bases are shared with TRBD2. The V gene's germline CDR1 is MNHEY and CDR2 SMNVEV (reference sequence). Trimming at V came to 1 base and at J to 4 bases, leaving 0 bases not matched to a gene. CDR3 length: 15 residues.